Below, 5 T cell receptor beta chains from the same sample are listed, as sequenced in a study of blood T cell repertoires in COVID-19 (dated by TCRdb to the early 2020s). The protocol used for the library was the immunoSEQ multiplex PCR assay. TCRdb obtained this table from immuneACCESS and retained in-frame rearrangements with V and J assigned. These tables miss some clones; where compared with another copy, unresolved V genes account for less than half of the shortfall, and the remainder is unexplained. This sample comprises roughly 190,000 clones, 80% to 85% of them detected only once. The ten largest clones represent roughly 6.1% of the sample. Sequenced input: peripheral blood. Receptors originate from a woman aged 35 to 49 with acute or convalescent COVID-19.

The gene calls are TRBV12-3 or TRBV12-4 and TRBJ2-7, with D maybe TRBD1 (5 bases). This CDR3 is 13 amino acids long. V lost 7 bases and J 7 bases, leaving 17 bases between the germline ends. The CDR3 loop reads CASKRQSLGEQYF. The CDR3 nucleotides read TGTGCCAGCAAAAGACAGTCCTTGGGGGAGCAGTACTTC.

In this sample, this clone turned up a few times. The chain couples TRBV28 to TRBJ2-3, with TRBD2 as a possible D gene (5 bases). The CDR3 runs to 13 residues. The germline V gene encodes CDR1 MDHEN and CDR2 SYDVKM. The V end was cut by 7 bases, the J end by 7 bases, with 15 bases between. DNA of the CDR3: TGTGCCAGCACCACCGTCGGGGATTATACGCAGTATTTT. This sequence encodes CASTTVGDYTQYF.

The genes are TRBV6-5 and TRBJ1-2, with 7 bases that match TRBD1. V lost 6 bases to trimming and J lost 2 bases; unmatched junction nucleotides: 6. Germline V gives CDR1 MNHEY, CDR2 SVGAGI. The CDR3 has 14 residues. DNA for the CDR3: TGTGCCAGCAGCCGGGACAGCCCCAACTATGGCTACACCTTC. Its translation is CASSRDSPNYGYTF.

The gene calls are TRBV7-9 and TRBJ2-2; D may be TRBD2 (5 bases). The germline CDR1 and CDR2 sequences are SEHNR and FQNEAQ (reference sequence). Deletions cut 7 bases from V and 0 bases from J, with 12 bases between. This CDR3 has 15 residues. CDR3 DNA sequence: TGTGCCAGCATCCCCCCAGCGGCGAACACCGGGGAGCTGTTTTTT. Translated, it gives CASIPPAANTGELFF.

The gene calls are TRBV5-4 and TRBJ2-7, with 9 bases that match TRBD1. With V trimmed by 3 bases and J by 9 bases, 13 bases remained unmatched. CDR3 length: 15 residues. Germline CDR1 reads SGHNT; CDR2 reads YYREEE (reference sequence). This chain's CDR3 is CASSSLGDRVSGQYF. CDR3 sequence (DNA): TGTGCCAGCAGCTCGCTGGGGGACAGGGTGTCGGGGCAGTACTTC.